This T cell receptor beta chain originates from a study of blood T cell repertoires in COVID-19. About the study: COVID-19 samples from acute and convalescent phases originated in the United States, Italy and Spain. In each case, the material was cDNA or gDNA derived from T cells, B-cell-depleted T cells, or PBMCs.

The germline V and J ends were trimmed by 7 bases and 7 bases, with 20 bases remaining between them. The CDR3 spans 14 residues. Per germline, CDR1 MNHNY and CDR2 SVGAGI (reference sequence). Original handling: Estimation of nucleated cell counts was performed using reference gene primer amplification. The protocol was immunoSEQ multiplex PCR, while the TCRdb copy is restricted to in-frame clones and leaves out a portion. V, J and clone size are taken as reported in that table, and D and trimming were inferred from the DNA itself. The sample has fewer than 150,000 clones, about 88% seen once. The chain couples TRBV6-6 to TRBJ2-7, with a weak D call TRBD1 (6 bases). What was sequenced was peripheral blood. The clonotype originates from a human donor in a cohort sampled during active COVID-19. The CDR3 DNA is TGTGCCAGCAAAATGGACAGTACTCAGGGGGAGCAGTACTTC. Translated, it gives CASKMDSTQGEQYF.